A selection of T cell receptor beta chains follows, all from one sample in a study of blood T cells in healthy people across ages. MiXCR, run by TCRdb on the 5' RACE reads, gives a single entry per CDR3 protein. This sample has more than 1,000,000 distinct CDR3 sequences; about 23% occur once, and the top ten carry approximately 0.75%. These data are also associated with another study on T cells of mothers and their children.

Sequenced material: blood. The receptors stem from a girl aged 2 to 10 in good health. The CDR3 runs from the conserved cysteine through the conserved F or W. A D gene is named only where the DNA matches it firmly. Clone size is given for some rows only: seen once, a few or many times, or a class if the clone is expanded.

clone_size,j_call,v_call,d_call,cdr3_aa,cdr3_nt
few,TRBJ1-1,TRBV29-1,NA,CSVEDQGSGGAFF,TGCAGCGTTGAGGATCAGGGGTCCGGGGGAGCTTTCTTT
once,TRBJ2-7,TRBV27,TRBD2,CASSLSYPSGGVYF,TGTGCCAGCAGTTTAAGTTATCCTAGCGGGGGTGTATACTTC
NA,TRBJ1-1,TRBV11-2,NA,CAGSLWGEGTEAFF,TGTGCCGGCAGCTTATGGGGGGAAGGCACTGAAGCTTTCTTT
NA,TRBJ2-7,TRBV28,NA,CASRENIVSYEQYF,TGTGCCAGCAGGGAAAACATCGTTTCCTACGAGCAGTACTTC
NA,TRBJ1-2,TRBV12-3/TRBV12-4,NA,CASSLSERPNYGYTF,TGTGCCAGCAGTTTATCGGAGAGGCCTAACTATGGCTACACCTTC
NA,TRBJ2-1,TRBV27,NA,CASIASLDYTFSYNEQFF,TGTGCCAGCATCGCTTCCCTGGACTACACCTTCTCCTACAATGAGCAGTTCTTC
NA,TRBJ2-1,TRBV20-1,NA,CSALIVGSEQFF,TGCAGTGCCCTAATCGTTGGGTCTGAGCAGTTCTTC
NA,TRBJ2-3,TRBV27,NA,CASSYQVGTDTQYF,TGTGCCAGCAGTTATCAGGTTGGCACAGATACGCAGTATTTT
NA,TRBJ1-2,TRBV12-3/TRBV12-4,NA,CASSLNARGYTF,TGTGCCAGCAGTTTAAACGCGCGTGGCTACACCTTC
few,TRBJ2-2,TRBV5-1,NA,CASTLTGRTGELFF,TGCGCCAGCACGCTTACAGGGAGAACCGGGGAGCTGTTTTTT
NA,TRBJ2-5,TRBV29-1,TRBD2,CSVTSGGGETQYF,TGCAGCGTTACTAGCGGGGGGGGAGAGACCCAGTACTTC
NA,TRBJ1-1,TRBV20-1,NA,CSAMNPAPLEAFF,TGCAGTGCTATGAACCCCGCTCCCCTGGAAGCTTTCTTT
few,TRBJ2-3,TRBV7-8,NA,CASSFLAETSTDTQYF,TGTGCCAGCAGCTTTTTAGCGGAGACTAGCACAGATACGCAGTATTTT
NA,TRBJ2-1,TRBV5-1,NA,CASSFNAGTNNEQFF,TGCGCCAGCAGCTTTAACGCCGGGACCAACAATGAGCAGTTCTTC
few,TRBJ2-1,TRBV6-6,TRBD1,CASSLYRGVPNEQFF,TGTGCCAGCAGCCTTTACAGGGGGGTCCCCAATGAGCAGTTCTTC
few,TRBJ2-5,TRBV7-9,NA,CASRPTLKETQYF,TGTGCCAGCAGGCCAACCCTTAAAGAGACCCAGTACTTC
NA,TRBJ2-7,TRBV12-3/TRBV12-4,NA,CASTPGSDYEQYF,TGTGCCAGCACCCCCGGCAGCGACTACGAGCAGTACTTC
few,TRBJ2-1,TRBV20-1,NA,CSATRIDEQFF,TGCAGTGCTACCAGAATCGATGAGCAGTTCTTC
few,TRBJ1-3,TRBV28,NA,CASSPTLGAIYF,TGTGCCAGCAGCCCGACCCTAGGGGCCATATATTTT
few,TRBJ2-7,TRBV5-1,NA,CASSLMGRGEQYF,TGCGCCAGCAGCTTGATGGGTAGGGGCGAGCAGTACTTC
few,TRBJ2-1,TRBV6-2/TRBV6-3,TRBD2,CASSGLESYNEQFF,TGTGCCAGCAGTGGACTAGAATCCTACAATGAGCAGTTCTTC
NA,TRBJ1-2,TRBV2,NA,CASSESPTSNYGYTF,TGTGCCAGCAGTGAAAGTCCTACTTCTAACTATGGCTACACCTTC
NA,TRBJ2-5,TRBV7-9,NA,CASSNLQETQYF,TGTGCCAGCAGTAACCTACAAGAGACCCAGTACTTC
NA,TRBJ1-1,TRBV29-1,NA,CSVEEGSFMNTEAFF,TGCAGCGTTGAGGAGGGGTCCTTTATGAACACTGAAGCTTTCTTT
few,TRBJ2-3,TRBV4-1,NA,CASSQVTRTDTQYF,TGCGCCAGCAGCCAAGTAACCCGCACAGATACGCAGTATTTT